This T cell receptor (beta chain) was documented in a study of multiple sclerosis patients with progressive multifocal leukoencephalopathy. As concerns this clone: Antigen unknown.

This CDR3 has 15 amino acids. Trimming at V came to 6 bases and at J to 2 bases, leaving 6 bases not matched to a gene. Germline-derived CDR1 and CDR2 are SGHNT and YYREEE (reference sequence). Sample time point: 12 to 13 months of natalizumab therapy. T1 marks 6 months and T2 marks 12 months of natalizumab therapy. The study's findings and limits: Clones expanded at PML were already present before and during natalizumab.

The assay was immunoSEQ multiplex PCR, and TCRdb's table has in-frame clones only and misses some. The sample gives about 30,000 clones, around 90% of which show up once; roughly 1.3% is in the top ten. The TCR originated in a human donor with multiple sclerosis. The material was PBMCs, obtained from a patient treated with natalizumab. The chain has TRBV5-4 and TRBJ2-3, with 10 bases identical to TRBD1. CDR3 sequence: CASKRDRGVTDTQYF. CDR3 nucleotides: TGTGCCAGCAAGAGGGACAGGGGAGTCACAGATACGCAGTATTTT.